The clone carrying this TCR beta chain was counted a few times. Antigen: not known. This CDR3 has 19 residues. Germline values: CDR1 MGHRA, CDR2 YSYEKL. Trimming removed 0 bases at V and 4 bases at J, with 24 bases between. The data belong to a study of T cell repertoires in cytomegalovirus infection. About the study: Through public TCR beta signatures, both CMV infection and matching HLA type were indicated. Study observations and caveats: Cumulative frequency of public TCR beta families picked out carriers of CMV plus the relevant HLA. There were HLA-C-restricted CMV-specific TCR beta clonotypes dominating the ex vivo response.

Each CDR3 protein is one row after TCRdb ran MiXCR on the reads. The sample holds about 700,000 distinct CDR3 sequences, roughly 33% seen once. This chain uses TRBV4-1 with TRBJ1-2; D possibly corresponds to TRBD1 (6 bases). The material sequenced was cultured PBMCs, taken from culture after CMV antigen stimulation. The receptor was isolated from a human donor in good health (CMV status not recorded). Some clones in this sample may be carry-over from other donors' samples. The CDR3 sequence is CASSQDPRGGVGSIYGYTF. CDR3 bases: TGCGCCAGCAGCCAAGATCCCCGCGGGGGCGTCGGCAGTATCTATGGCTACACCTTC.